A selection of T cell receptor beta chains follows, all from one sample in a study of OX40 agonist ivuxolimab in advanced cancers. This table comes from immunoSEQ multiplex PCR, and its TCRdb copy is limited to in-frame clones, with some not included. The table lists roughly 50,000 clones, 80% to 90% of them singletons. The sample consisted of CD4+ or CD8+ T cells sorted from blood, taken in a trial of the OX40 agonist ivuxolimab. The receptors derive from an adult with an advanced solid tumor such as melanoma, head and neck, liver or kidney cancer. The CDR3 runs from the conserved cysteine through the conserved F or W. A D gene is named only where the DNA matches it firmly. For some rows the clone size is stated as once, few or many, or as a class when expanded; others skip it.

v_call,clone_size,j_call,d_call,cdr3_aa,cdr3_nt
TRBV5-8,NA,TRBJ1-2,NA,CASSLLPAVTEQEYGYTF,TGTGCCAGCAGCTTGCTCCCGGCCGTTACTGAGCAGGAGTATGGCTACACCTTC
TRBV6-5,NA,TRBJ2-7,NA,CASSSTEYSYEQYF,TGTGCCAGCAGTTCCACTGAGTATTCCTACGAGCAGTACTTC
TRBV18,once,TRBJ2-7,NA,CASSPTSLYEQYF,TGTGCCAGCTCACCGACCTCTCTCTACGAGCAGTACTTC
TRBV14,few,TRBJ2-7,NA,CASSRRRFYEQYF,TGTGCCAGCAGCCGTCGACGGTTCTACGAGCAGTACTTC
TRBV7-3,NA,TRBJ2-3,TRBD1,CASSPSGTGFTDTQYF,TGTGCCAGCAGCCCCTCCGGGACAGGGTTTACAGATACGCAGTATTTT
TRBV5-6,NA,TRBJ2-7,TRBD2,CASSSGLAGLLEQYF,TGTGCCAGCAGCTCGGGACTAGCGGGACTCCTCGAGCAGTACTTC
TRBV7-3,NA,TRBJ1-2,TRBD1,CASSSGQGLNYGYTF,TGTGCCAGCAGCTCCGGACAGGGCCTGAACTATGGCTACACCTTC
TRBV7-9,NA,TRBJ1-2,TRBD1,CASSDRGTILDGYTF,TGTGCCAGCTCGGACAGGGGTACGATACTGGATGGCTACACCTTC
TRBV19,NA,TRBJ2-2,NA,CASSLQPPPGELFF,TGTGCCAGTAGTTTACAGCCCCCACCCGGGGAGCTGTTTTTT
TRBV7-3,NA,TRBJ2-1,TRBD1,CASSSGQGVDEQFF,TGTGCCAGCAGCTCGGGACAGGGAGTCGATGAGCAGTTCTTC
TRBV27,NA,TRBJ2-7,NA,CASSFLQTSEQYF,TGTGCCAGCAGTTTTTTGCAAACCTCCGAGCAGTACTTC
TRBV7-9,NA,TRBJ2-5,TRBD2,CASKGLAGGQETQYF,TGTGCCAGCAAAGGGCTAGCGGGGGGGCAAGAGACCCAGTACTTC
TRBV19,NA,TRBJ1-3,NA,CASSLWGTSGNTIYF,TGTGCCAGTAGCCTTTGGGGCACATCTGGAAACACCATATATTTT
TRBV6-6,NA,TRBJ2-7,NA,CASSFTGTQSYEQYF,TGTGCCAGCAGTTTTACAGGGACACAATCCTACGAGCAGTACTTC
TRBV4-1,NA,TRBJ2-5,NA,CASSQPRGSIEETQYF,TGCGCCAGCAGCCAACCTCGGGGGAGTATTGAGGAGACCCAGTACTTC